This T cell receptor (beta chain) stems from a study of cytomegalovirus exposure and HLA in healthy donors (dated by TCRdb to the late 2010s). Regarding the complete study: According to an earlier analysis of 450 to 650 of the donors, 150 million to 200 million T cells yielded approximately 120 million unique TCR beta sequences and 276 Gb of sequence data. Besides the first cohort of roughly 640 subjects, a separate validation cohort made up of over a hundred different subjects was used. An earlier analysis of 587 of the donors used high-throughput TCR beta sequencing to judge whether each TCR beta V gene segment behaved as functional or pseudogenic. The number of typed donors differed by locus: roughly 629-630 for A, B, C, DRB1 and DQB1; 500 to 550 for DQA1; around 580 for DPA1; and some 430 for DPB1. High-throughput TCR immunosequencing, statistical association of individual TCRs with disease status, and machine learning were combined to predict cytomegalovirus infection status. In a later analysis, previously published TCR beta repertoires from more than 500 donors were re-analyzed and high-resolution HLA genotyping was added so that TCR occurrence patterns could be studied. An early release covering about 600 HLA-typed donors comprised about 290 gigabases of sequencing data and around 80 million unique TCR sequences. A later genetic analysis used genome-wide SNP genotypes for about 60% of the roughly 700 donors, treating that subset as a discovery cohort. A handful of DR-DQ haplotypes were treated as single units for association and clustering because of strong linkage in the cohort. The study was designed to test whether signatures of past pathogen exposure could be identified by cataloging public T cell receptors. The study used immunosequencing to profile the T cell repertoires of 670 or so subjects and linked those repertoires to cytomegalovirus serostatus. Across some 400 genotyped donors of the cohort, an average of about 250,000 unique TCR beta nucleotide sequences per donor were sequenced, and roughly 18% of those sequences were non-productive. Donor age, sex, ethnicity and CMV serostatus were compiled alongside the repertoire data. The genetic ancestry cluster associated with self-reported Caucasian donors included 81% of the roughly 380 genotyped donors. Rather than using new phenotypic data, the later analysis identified candidate immune exposures from TCR beta sequences and from how often those sequences occurred across donors. Every discovery cohort repertoire had been produced on one sequencing platform. HLA typing included class I and class II loci at four-digit resolution. Study-wide findings and limitations: Most TCR sequences were seen in very few donors, while some public TCRs were found in many individuals. For the cohort, immune exposure information was limited to CMV serostatus. HLA typing was unavailable for some donors at each locus, so association tests used only the typed subset. A few of the identified cytomegalovirus-associated TCR beta chains were confirmed in vitro to be specific for cytomegalovirus antigens. Cytomegalovirus status was reported to be diagnosed by the classifier with high specificity and sensitivity in both the original and validation cohorts. Roughly uniform sequencing depth across donors was assumed in presence/absence analyses, although this assumption may not hold. Some IMGT-functional V segments, including TRBV6-2 and TRBV6-3, could not be distinguished by the 87-base-pair reads and were therefore excluded. A later analysis associated around 16,000 TCR beta sequences with specific HLA alleles at a false discovery rate of 0.05. A further reported finding was that TCR beta sequences accurately predicted the HLA-A and HLA-B alleles for most subjects in the first cohort. This cohort had only TCR beta chains sequenced, and the lack of alpha or paired-chain data limited which features could be detected. Compared with the roughly 700-donor mean, donors in an Asian-associated ancestry cluster had fewer N-insertions in productive TCRs, according to a later genetic analysis. An earlier analysis of approximately 500 of the donors showed that most TCR beta V segments appeared in productive rearrangements either about 87% or about 30% of the time, which broadly matched IMGT annotations. Correlated functional status among segregating V segments might be attributable to linkage disequilibrium, but an unknown experimental factor could not be ruled out. A later genetic analysis associated a missense DCLRE1C variant with V-gene and J-gene trimming of TCR beta chains, and an independent cohort replicated the association. Most CMV-associated TCR beta chains appeared to be HLA-restricted in a later analysis, and the HLA associations seemed to be driven largely by CMV exposure. Because counts were too low, roughly 17 rarely observed V segments, including chromosome 9 orphons, were left out of the earlier analysis of several hundred of the donors. The sequencing pipeline was judged likely to have produced a cluster of highly shared sequence variants as a technical artifact. Assigning TCR associations to individual alleles was difficult when HLA alleles, especially DR and DQ, strongly co-occurred. A later analysis reported that several top co-occurrence clusters appeared linked to parvovirus B19, influenza, CMV and Epstein-Barr virus. According to the authors, the approach could potentially be generalized to other disease states and immunological phenotypes. The study gave a list of 150 to 200 TCR beta chains associated with cytomegalovirus. In a later analysis, the rate of TCR association differed among HLA loci, with DRB1 alleles having the most associated TCRs and HLA-C alleles having the fewest. A later analysis found that HLA-associated TCR beta chains were more clonally expanded and had lower generation probabilities than equally common non-associated chains.

The germline V gene (reference sequence) sets CDR1 to GTSNPN and CDR2 to SVGIG. The cysteine opens and the phenylalanine closes a CDR3 of 14 amino acids. Only the CDR3 part of the read is kept: 42 bases, read in frame from the first base. Trimming costs V 1 base and J 5 bases, and their ends lie 12 bases apart. The library was built by means of the immunoSEQ multiplex PCR assay. For the multiplex PCR, a mixture combining 60 forward primers for TCR Vbeta segments and 13 reverse primers for TCR Jbeta segments was used. The CDR3 region of rearranged TCR beta genes was amplified from genomic DNA with a multiplex PCR assay. On the Illumina HiSeq System, the amplified TCR beta libraries were sequenced as 87-base-pair reads. The authors processed their data as follows. In a later analysis, some 80 million unique TCR beta chains were counted across the 666 repertoires, and about 9.9 million of these chains were shared by at least two donors. A nearest-neighbor algorithm error-corrected the raw reads and collapsed the reads into unique sequences, merging closely related sequences to remove PCR and sequencing errors. Alignment of CDR3 sequences to IMGT reference sequences was used to assign V, D and J gene segments. For a sequence to be retained, at least a six-nucleotide match to both a V gene segment and a J gene segment was required. A rearrangement was called productive if the CDR3 had no stop codons and remained in frame with V and J, and every other rearrangement was called non-productive. CDR3 was defined by IMGT convention, running from the second conserved V-encoded cysteine to the conserved J-encoded phenylalanine. In an earlier analysis of just under 600 of the donors, sequences lacking an unambiguous match to a single V gene segment were excluded. An earlier analysis of some 500 of the donors classified V segments as functional when productive rearrangements were above 56.7% and as segregating when the standard deviation between donors was above 5%. A statistical classification framework was built for diagnosing cytomegalovirus status from the catalog of TCR beta chain sequences. In a later analysis, V and J genes were assigned by comparing TCR nucleotide sequences against IMGT/GENE-DB human TR gene sequences. In a later analysis, CDR3 sequences and most-parsimonious VDJ recombination scenarios were assigned using the TCRdist pipeline. In a later analysis, every TCR beta chain was defined by the combination of its CDR3 amino acid sequence and its V-gene family, and reads without a unique V-gene family were dropped. In a later analysis, 500 to 650 highly shared, low-generation-probability nucleotide sequences were removed to address suspected cross-contamination and a sequencing artifact. In a later analysis, a clonal expansion index for each public chain was calculated from normalized within-repertoire ranks of inferred template counts. Generation probabilities in a later analysis came from a VDJ recombination model fitted to out-of-frame rearrangements, and those results were checked against IGoR. Hypergeometric tests were used in a later analysis to score TCR-TCR, TCR-HLA and TCR-CMV co-occurrence, with a repertoire-size bias correction applied to the TCR pairs. A later analysis estimated false discovery rates by permuting HLA or CMV assignments 20 times. A later analysis grouped co-occurring TCRs with DBSCAN, adding TCRdist sequence similarity when clustering within HLA-allele-positive subsets. For co-occurrence clustering, repertoires with fewer than 30,000 or more than 120,000 public chains were excluded, along with a handful of repertoires with anomalous nucleotide sharing. In TCRdb, the immuneACCESS table is reduced to in-frame sequences with V and J assigned. These tables do not hold every clone; where another copy was compared, an unresolved V gene accounts for under half, and the others remain unexplained. That table gives V, J and clone size, and the DNA gave D and trimming. A total of roughly 180,000 clones appear in this sample, around 84% of them only once. The ten largest clones add up to 1% to 1.5% of the sample.

Of note for this clone: Its antigen target is currently unknown. No base quality values were provided; no much bigger clone lies one nucleotide off.

The cohort was made up of several hundred healthy bone marrow donors. All cohort members were sampled while nominally healthy, although unrecorded immune exposures were likely present. The donor tested CMV seropositive and was one of the 289 seropositive cohort members. A peripheral blood sample was provided by each donor, and peripheral blood mononuclear cells were used for TCR beta sequencing. Genomic DNA was extracted from the blood cell samples with the Qiagen DNeasy Blood Extraction Kit. Sequencing was carried out using PBMCs. The rearranged segments are TRBV30 and TRBJ1-5; no D gene is confidently identified. The clonotype comes from a girl aged 2 to 10 in good health and CMV-seropositive. The DNA sequence is as follows: TGTGCCTGGAGTGAGTTAAGGGAGGATCAGCCCCAGCATTTT. Protein translation: CAWSELREDQPQHF.